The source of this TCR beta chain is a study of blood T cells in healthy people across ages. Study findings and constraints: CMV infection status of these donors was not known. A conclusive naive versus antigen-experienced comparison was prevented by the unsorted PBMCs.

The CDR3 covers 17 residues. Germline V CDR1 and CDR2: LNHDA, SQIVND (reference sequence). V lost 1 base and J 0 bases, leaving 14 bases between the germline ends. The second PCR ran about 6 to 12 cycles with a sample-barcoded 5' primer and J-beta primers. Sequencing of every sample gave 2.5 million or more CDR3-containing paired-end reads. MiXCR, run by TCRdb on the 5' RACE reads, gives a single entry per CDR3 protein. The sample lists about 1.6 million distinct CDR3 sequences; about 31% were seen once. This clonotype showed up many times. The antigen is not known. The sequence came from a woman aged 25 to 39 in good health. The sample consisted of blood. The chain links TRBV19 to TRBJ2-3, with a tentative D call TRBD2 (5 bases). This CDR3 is CASSIASSRTSTDTQYF. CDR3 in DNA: TGTGCCAGTAGTATAGCCTCTAGCAGAACTAGCACAGATACGCAGTATTTT.